These T cell receptor beta chains were read from a single sample in a study of somatic mutations in cytotoxic T cells in rheumatoid arthritis. Method: immunoSEQ multiplex PCR; TCRdb's copy keeps in-frame clones and lacks some. The table shows 20,000 to 25,000 clones, with around 75% occurring only once. Sequenced material: CD8+ T cells sorted from blood. These receptors all stem from an adult with rheumatoid arthritis. The CDR3 runs from the conserved cysteine through the conserved F or W. Where a row states a size, it is once, few, many or the class of an expanded clone; other rows omit it.

CDR3aa: CASSISPGGNYGYTF
j_gene: TRBJ1-2
len: 15
v_gene: TRBV19
abundance: -

CDR3aa: CASRLRGLQPQHF
j_gene: TRBJ1-5
len: 13
v_gene: TRBV2
abundance: -

CDR3aa: CASRYPGQNTEAFF
j_gene: TRBJ1-1
len: 14
v_gene: TRBV7-8
abundance: -

CDR3aa: CASSYGAGVHEKLFF
j_gene: TRBJ1-4
len: 15
v_gene: TRBV6-5
abundance: once

CDR3aa: CASSLKHEWEQYF
j_gene: TRBJ2-7
len: 13
v_gene: TRBV7-9
abundance: -

CDR3aa: CASSIQGSYEQYF
j_gene: TRBJ2-7
len: 13
v_gene: TRBV19
abundance: -

CDR3aa: CASSWTGGDYNEQFF
j_gene: TRBJ2-1
len: 15
v_gene: TRBV7-9
abundance: -

CDR3aa: CASSIQQGAYEQYF
j_gene: TRBJ2-7
len: 14
v_gene: TRBV19
abundance: -

CDR3aa: CASSQDEGDRVEQYF
j_gene: TRBJ2-7
len: 15
v_gene: TRBV4-2
abundance: -

CDR3aa: CASSFGANTEAFF
j_gene: TRBJ1-1
len: 13
v_gene: TRBV6-5
abundance: -

CDR3aa: CASSYGGEQFF
j_gene: TRBJ2-1
len: 11
v_gene: TRBV6-5
abundance: -

CDR3aa: CASSLETRTDEQYF
j_gene: TRBJ2-7
len: 14
v_gene: TRBV5-1
abundance: -

CDR3aa: CASNARSHREAFF
j_gene: TRBJ1-1
len: 13
v_gene: TRBV19
abundance: -

CDR3aa: CASSPLGGSYGYTF
j_gene: TRBJ1-2
len: 14
v_gene: TRBV5-4
abundance: once

CDR3aa: CSVSPGRDRGQETQYF
j_gene: TRBJ2-5
len: 16
v_gene: TRBV29-1
abundance: -

CDR3aa: CASSSDRGPYEQYF
j_gene: TRBJ2-7
len: 14
v_gene: TRBV27
abundance: -

CDR3aa: CASSWTGAYEQYF
j_gene: TRBJ2-7
len: 13
v_gene: TRBV5-8
abundance: -

CDR3aa: CASSWRGVSGNTIYF
j_gene: TRBJ1-3
len: 15
v_gene: TRBV5-1
abundance: -

CDR3aa: CARGNSQLPNTGELFF
j_gene: TRBJ2-2
len: 16
v_gene: TRBV2
abundance: -

CDR3aa: CASSLGQSPYEQYF
j_gene: TRBJ2-7
len: 14
v_gene: TRBV5-6
abundance: -

CDR3aa: CASSIWTDSNQPQHF
j_gene: TRBJ1-5
len: 15
v_gene: TRBV19
abundance: -

CDR3aa: CASSLGGSGGANEQFF
j_gene: TRBJ2-1
len: 16
v_gene: TRBV27
abundance: -

CDR3aa: CASSFRDRVNEQFF
j_gene: TRBJ2-1
len: 14
v_gene: TRBV4-1
abundance: -

CDR3aa: CASSLGATGRYEQYF
j_gene: TRBJ2-7
len: 15
v_gene: TRBV11-3
abundance: -

CDR3aa: CASSEGDLSGNTIYF
j_gene: TRBJ1-3
len: 15
v_gene: TRBV10-1
abundance: -

CDR3aa: CASSLTSSTTDTQYF
j_gene: TRBJ2-3
len: 15
v_gene: TRBV6-5
abundance: -

CDR3aa: CASTRGRNLPRRETQYF
j_gene: TRBJ2-5
len: 17
v_gene: TRBV5-1
abundance: once

CDR3aa: CASSQDIGAYEQYF
j_gene: TRBJ2-7
len: 14
v_gene: TRBV4-1
abundance: -

CDR3aa: CASSRDGSYEQYF
j_gene: TRBJ2-7
len: 13
v_gene: TRBV7-9
abundance: -

CDR3aa: CASSSAALTDTQYF
j_gene: TRBJ2-3
len: 14
v_gene: TRBV27
abundance: once

CDR3aa: CASRGITTPYEQYF
j_gene: TRBJ2-7
len: 14
v_gene: TRBV19
abundance: -

CDR3aa: CASSSRGGYGYTF
j_gene: TRBJ1-2
len: 13
v_gene: TRBV7-8
abundance: -

CDR3aa: CASSLDASREAFF
j_gene: TRBJ1-1
len: 13
v_gene: TRBV7-9
abundance: -

CDR3aa: CASSVGLANYNEQFF
j_gene: TRBJ2-1
len: 15
v_gene: TRBV9
abundance: -

CDR3aa: CASSLRGQGELVEAFF
j_gene: TRBJ1-1
len: 16
v_gene: TRBV5-1
abundance: -

CDR3aa: CAGSRGGTEAFF
j_gene: TRBJ1-1
len: 12
v_gene: TRBV7-9
abundance: -

CDR3aa: CASSQDSRVGTEAFF
j_gene: TRBJ1-1
len: 15
v_gene: TRBV4-1
abundance: once

CDR3aa: CASSPRANDNGYTF
j_gene: TRBJ1-2
len: 14
v_gene: TRBV4-2
abundance: few

CDR3aa: CSVFSGTSGRNIQYF
j_gene: TRBJ2-4
len: 15
v_gene: TRBV29-1
abundance: once

CDR3aa: CASSFGTSGYEQYF
j_gene: TRBJ2-7
len: 14
v_gene: TRBV7-9
abundance: -

CDR3aa: CASSQDTVGQPQHF
j_gene: TRBJ1-5
len: 14
v_gene: TRBV4-3
abundance: -

CDR3aa: CASSLMSTGELFF
j_gene: TRBJ2-2
len: 13
v_gene: TRBV7-3
abundance: -

CDR3aa: CASRSGSGRYYEQYF
j_gene: TRBJ2-7
len: 15
v_gene: TRBV27
abundance: -

CDR3aa: CASSQDSSTNTEAFF
j_gene: TRBJ1-1
len: 15
v_gene: TRBV4-3
abundance: once

CDR3aa: CASSSRSSATSTDTQYF
j_gene: TRBJ2-3
len: 17
v_gene: TRBV4-3
abundance: -

CDR3aa: CASSFGRMGQPQHF
j_gene: TRBJ1-5
len: 14
v_gene: TRBV27
abundance: -

CDR3aa: CASSSLTLGNSPLHF
j_gene: TRBJ1-6
len: 15
v_gene: TRBV5-6
abundance: -

CDR3aa: CASSLNRVGDGYTF
j_gene: TRBJ1-2
len: 14
v_gene: TRBV7-9
abundance: -

CDR3aa: CASSQDFRGELFF
j_gene: TRBJ2-2
len: 13
v_gene: TRBV4-2
abundance: -

CDR3aa: CASSLGLDYEQYF
j_gene: TRBJ2-7
len: 13
v_gene: TRBV11-2
abundance: once

CDR3aa: CATSLGTVPYEQYF
j_gene: TRBJ2-7
len: 14
v_gene: TRBV7-6
abundance: -

CDR3aa: CASSPTSRGTRANYGYTF
j_gene: TRBJ1-2
len: 18
v_gene: TRBV5-1
abundance: -

CDR3aa: CAWSLGGANAFF
j_gene: TRBJ1-1
len: 12
v_gene: TRBV30
abundance: medium-sized

CDR3aa: CASSIGTGREYEQFF
j_gene: TRBJ2-1
len: 15
v_gene: TRBV7-3
abundance: few

CDR3aa: CASSLRAGGFRLHEQYF
j_gene: TRBJ2-7
len: 17
v_gene: TRBV5-1
abundance: once

CDR3aa: CASSDFSGRAYNEQFF
j_gene: TRBJ2-1
len: 16
v_gene: TRBV6-4
abundance: -

CDR3aa: CASSQGENTEAFF
j_gene: TRBJ1-1
len: 13
v_gene: TRBV4-3
abundance: -

CDR3aa: CASSESLTGDYEQYF
j_gene: TRBJ2-7
len: 15
v_gene: TRBV6-1
abundance: -

CDR3aa: CASSPSRTGKLYEQYF
j_gene: TRBJ2-7
len: 16
v_gene: TRBV7-9
abundance: -

CDR3aa: CASSPRDSTYEQYF
j_gene: TRBJ2-7
len: 14
v_gene: TRBV5-1
abundance: -